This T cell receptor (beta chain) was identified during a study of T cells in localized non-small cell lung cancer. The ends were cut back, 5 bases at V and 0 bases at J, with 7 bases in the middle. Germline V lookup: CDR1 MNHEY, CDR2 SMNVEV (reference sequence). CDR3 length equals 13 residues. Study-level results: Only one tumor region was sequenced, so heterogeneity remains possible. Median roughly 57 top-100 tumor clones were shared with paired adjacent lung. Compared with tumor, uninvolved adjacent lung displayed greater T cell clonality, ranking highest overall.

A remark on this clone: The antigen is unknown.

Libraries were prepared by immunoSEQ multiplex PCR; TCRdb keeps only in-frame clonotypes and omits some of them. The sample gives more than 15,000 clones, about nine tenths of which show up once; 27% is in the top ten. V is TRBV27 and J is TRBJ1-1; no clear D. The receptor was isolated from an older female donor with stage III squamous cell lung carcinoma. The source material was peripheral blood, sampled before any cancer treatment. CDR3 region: CASSRSMNTEAFF. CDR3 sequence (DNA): TGTGCCAGCAGTCGCTCGATGAACACTGAAGCTTTCTTT.